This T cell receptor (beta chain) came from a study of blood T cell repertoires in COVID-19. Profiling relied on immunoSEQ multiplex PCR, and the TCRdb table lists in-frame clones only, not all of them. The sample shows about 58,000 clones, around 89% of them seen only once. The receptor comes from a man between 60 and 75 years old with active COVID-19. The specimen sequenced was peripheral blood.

CDR3: CASSLSGRSGEQYF. CDR3 coding DNA: TGTGCCAGCAGTCTTAGCGGGAGGTCGGGCGAGCAGTACTTC. The J gene is TRBJ2-7, the V gene TRBV28; 10 bases map to TRBD2. CDR3 length: 14 residues. Germline CDR1 reads MDHEN; CDR2 reads SYDVKM. Unmatched junction bases numbered 7, after V lost 5 bases and J lost 6 bases.